Listed here is a single TCR beta chain. Its antigen is undetermined. This sample is drawn from a study of T cell responses to AZD1222 COVID-19 vaccine. Study-level information: Pooling was applied to second doses at about 4 or about 12 weeks.

Germline V gives CDR1 SGHVS, CDR2 FQNEAQ. The germline V and J ends were trimmed by 7 bases and 2 bases, with 18 bases remaining between them. This CDR3 comprises 16 residues. General study findings and limits: Distributed over spike, vaccine-associated CD4 TCRs predominated at 160-218 and 743-854. AZD1222 recipients seropositive at baseline numbered only 5 or 6.

Measured with immunoSEQ multiplex PCR; TCRdb has only the in-frame clones, and not every one. The table lists 90,000 or so clones, 70% to 90% of them singletons. Sequences were derived from peripheral blood, sampled on day 0 of AZD1222 vaccination. The chain combines TRBV7-8 with TRBJ1-3; D ambiguous. This TCR came from an adult in good health. This CDR3 is CASNSEVRSAGNTIYF. The CDR3 DNA is TGTGCCAGCAATAGTGAAGTACGCTCGGCTGGAAACACCATATATTTT.